What follows are 9 T cell receptor beta chains derived from one specimen sequenced in a study of radiotherapy plus CTLA-4 blockade in lung cancer. The table came from immunoSEQ multiplex PCR; TCRdb's copy has only in-frame clones and leaves some out. The top ten clones hold about 25% of a sample with about 39,000 clones, 60% to 80% of them seen once. Here the sequenced sample was peripheral blood, taken from a patient treated with radiotherapy plus ipilimumab. The receptors stem from a human donor with non-small cell lung cancer that progressed on radiotherapy plus ipilimumab.

This clone was seen many times. The chain has TRBV5-6 and TRBJ1-1; D is uncertain. The germline V gene has CDR1 SGHDT and CDR2 YYEEEE. The CDR3 covers 14 residues. V lost 2 bases and J 7 bases, leaving 15 bases between the germline ends. The CDR3 nucleotides are TGTGCCAGCAGCTTTAACGTAGTAGCTATTGAAGCTTTCTTT. Translated, it gives CASSFNVVAIEAFF.

The rearrangement uses TRBV19 and TRBJ1-1; the match to TRBD1 covers 8 bases. There are 14 residues in the CDR3. Germline V gene lookup returns CDR1 LNHDA and CDR2 SQIVND (reference sequence). V trimming: 2 bases; J trimming: 6 bases; junction bases outside the gene matches: 5. The CDR3 DNA sequence: TGTGCCAGTAGTATACAGGGGGCTGGGGCTGAAGCTTTCTTT. It specifies CASSIQGAGAEAFF.

The chain uses TRBV19 and TRBJ2-2; TRBD1 might be the D (5 bases). The length of the CDR3 is 17 residues. Germline CDR1 LNHDA, CDR2 SQIVND (reference sequence). V was pared by 4 bases and J by 0 bases, with 15 bases between. The CDR3 DNA sequence: TGTGCCAGTAGTACCCACAACGTGGGGCCGAACACCGGGGAGCTGTTTTTT. Residues: CASSTHNVGPNTGELFF. The variable domain in full, with the rest retrieved from reference TRBV19 and TRBJ2-2, is DGGITQSPKYLFRKEGQNVTLSCEQNLNHDAMYWYRQDPGQGLRLIYYSQIVNDFQKGDIAEGYSVSREKKESFPLTVTSAQKNPTAFYLCASSTHNVGPNTGELFFGEGSRLTVL.

This clone was counted a few times. The rearrangement links TRBV9 to TRBJ2-7; possibly TRBD2 for D (5 bases). The CDR3 loop spans 14 amino acids. V was shortened by 0 bases and J by 3 bases, with 10 bases between the two germline ends. Germline CDR1 SGDLS, CDR2 YYNGEE. The chain's CDR3 is CASSVGVGVYEQYF. The CDR3 nucleotides are TGTGCCAGCAGCGTAGGGGTCGGGGTCTACGAGCAGTACTTC.

This rearrangement joins TRBV7-9 to TRBJ1-4; 7 bases are shared with TRBD1. Germline trimming cut 5 bases from V and 4 bases from J; bases unmatched to any gene: 4. Germline V CDR1 and CDR2: SEHNR, FQNEAQ (reference sequence). The CDR3 is 14 residues long. DNA for the CDR3: TGTGCCAGCAGCGCGGGACAGCTTAATGAAAAACTGTTTTTT. Translating gives CASSAGQLNEKLFF.

The genes are TRBV28 and TRBJ1-1, with D possibly matching TRBD1 (5 bases). Germline lookup yields CDR1 MDHEN and CDR2 SYDVKM. The CDR3 length is 16 residues. The V and J ends lost 1 base and 1 base respectively, with 13 bases between them. The CDR3 DNA sequence: TGTGCCAGCAGTTTATTGGGGCCCGAGGAGAACACTGAAGCTTTCTTT. Translating it yields CASSLLGPEENTEAFF.

The chain recombines TRBV7-3 with TRBJ2-3, with 8 bases aligning to TRBD2. V trimming: 6 bases; J trimming: 5 bases; junction bases outside the gene matches: 10. Germline V lookup: CDR1 SGHTA, CDR2 FQGTGA. The CDR3 has 15 amino acids. The CDR3 sequence: CASSHTGGPGDTQYF. CDR3 nucleotide sequence: TGTGCCAGCAGTCATACGGGGGGGCCGGGAGATACGCAGTATTTT.

CDR3 in DNA: TGCAGTGCACCGGACAAGTCGGAGCAGTTCTTC. It is translated as CSAPDKSEQFF. V is TRBV20-1 and J is TRBJ2-1, with D perhaps TRBD1 (5 bases). Germline V gene data show CDR1 as DFQATT and CDR2 as SNEGSKA (reference sequence). CDR3 length: 11 residues. The V and J ends lost 6 bases and 10 bases respectively, with 13 bases between them.

V usage is TRBV7-2 and J usage is TRBJ2-4, with 11 bases that match TRBD2. CDR1 is SGHTA, CDR2 FQGNSA, per germline. The CDR3 covers 16 residues. V dropped 8 bases and J dropped 5; count of bases not matched to a gene: 11. The CDR3 loop reads CASSRDSGGAQNIQYF. CDR3 DNA sequence: TGTGCCAGCTCGCGGGATAGCGGGGGGGCGCAAAACATTCAGTACTTC.